The 7 T cell receptor beta chains below were found in one sample sequenced in a study of blood T cells in healthy people across ages. The second PCR ran about 6 to 11 cycles with a sample-barcoded 5' primer and J-beta primers. TCRdb re-called the 5' RACE reads through MiXCR, storing one row per CDR3 protein. The sample comprises some 1.8 million distinct CDR3 sequences, roughly 43% of which are singletons, and roughly 24% rests with the top ten. Material for sequencing was blood. These receptors were taken from a human donor in good health.

The CDR3 bases are TGCAGTGCTTTAGAGAGATCCACAGATACGCAGTATTTT. Protein product: CSALERSTDTQYF. This chain uses TRBV20-1 with TRBJ2-3; D is undetermined. Trimming took off 5 bases at V and 2 bases at J, with 11 bases between the two ends. Germline V gene sequence: CDR1 DFQATT, CDR2 SNEGSKA (reference sequence). This CDR3 comprises 13 residues.

The chain is built from TRBV12-5 and TRBJ1-6; 7 bases are a match to TRBD1. J gave up 8 bases and V 7 bases, and 5 bases lay outside the gene matches. This CDR3 contains 13 residues. Germline-derived CDR1 and CDR2 are LGHNT and FRNRAP. The CDR3 here is CASARTGYSPLHF. For the CDR3, the DNA is TGTGCTAGTGCCCGGACAGGATATTCACCCCTCCACTTT.

The chain couples TRBV5-1 to TRBJ2-7; 10 bases are shared with TRBD1. Looked up from germline, CDR1 is SGHRS and CDR2 is YFSETQ. The CDR3 runs 15 residues. Trimming removed 4 bases from V and 5 bases from J; junction bases left unmatched: 9. CDR3 residues: CASSRQGQGRDEQYF. The CDR3 nucleotides are TGCGCCAGCAGCCGGCAGGGACAGGGGAGGGACGAGCAGTACTTC.

This clonotype was observed a single time. The V and J genes are TRBV4-2 and TRBJ1-4; 9 positions match TRBD1. Germline V gives CDR1 LGHNA, CDR2 YNFKEQ. CDR3 length equals 16 residues. V trimming: 0 bases; J trimming: 7 bases; junction bases outside the gene matches: 6. CDR3 DNA: TGTGCCAGCAGCCAAGAGGGGGGACAGGGCCGTGAAAAACTGTTTTTT. Translation gives CASSQEGGQGREKLFF.

The chain joins TRBV7-9 to TRBJ1-2, with 7 nucleotides matching TRBD1. The CDR3 is 15 residues long. V was clipped by 0 bases and J by 8 bases; unmatched bases: 9. Germline CDR1 is SEHNR and CDR2 is FQNEAQ (reference sequence). In DNA, the CDR3 is TGTGCCAGCAGCTTAGCCGGGACAGTGAAAGCGGGCTACACCTTC. Its translation: CASSLAGTVKAGYTF. The whole variable domain, remainder taken from reference TRBV7-9 and TRBJ1-2, is DTGVSQNPRHKITKRGQNVTFRCDPISEHNRLYWYRQTLGQGPEFLTYFQNEAQLEKSRLLSDRFSAERPKGSFSTLEIQRTEQGDSAMYLCASSLAGTVKAGYTFGSGTRLTVV.

This chain links TRBV9 with TRBJ1-4; no clear D gene. The V end lost 5 bases, the J end lost 8 bases, and 19 bases lay between the germline ends. CDR1 is SGDLS and CDR2 is YYNGEE in the germline V gene. The CDR3 totals 15 residues. CDR3 region: CASSRFFGPEEKLFF. The CDR3 DNA reads TGTGCCAGCAGTCGGTTTTTTGGGCCTGAGGAAAAACTGTTTTTT.

This clonotype has a single count. The chain employs TRBV7-9 and TRBJ2-1, with D possibly matching TRBD2 (6 bases). Trimming took off 10 bases at V and 2 bases at J, with 12 bases between the two ends. CDR1 and CDR2 (germline): SEHNR, FQNEAQ (reference sequence). This CDR3 contains 13 residues. The CDR3 reads CAMTGTAYNEQFF. The CDR3 DNA is TGTGCCATGACCGGGACTGCCTACAATGAGCAGTTCTTC.